Below, 26 T cell receptor beta chains from the same sample are listed, as sequenced in a study of control samples from healthy donors and cancer patients. TCRdb's table, derived via immunoSEQ multiplex PCR, lists solely in-frame clones and lacks some. The table has about 75,000 clones, approximately 84% seen once; the top ten hold approximately 15%. The sequencing sample was made of blood. These receptors all stem from a man over 45 in good health.

This rearrangement joins TRBV27 to TRBJ2-7; D call uncertain. This CDR3 contains 12 residues. V was trimmed by 3 bases and J by 4 bases, leaving 7 bases between them. Germline values: CDR1 MNHEY, CDR2 SMNVEV (reference sequence). The CDR3 region has the DNA TGTGCCAGCAGTTTCGACGGTTACGAGCAGTACTTC. This gives the protein CASSFDGYEQYF.

The chain has TRBV5-4 and TRBJ2-5; the D is unclear. Germline V gene data show CDR1 as SGHNT and CDR2 as YYREEE (reference sequence). CDR3 length: 15 amino acids. The V end lost 4 bases, the J end lost 4 bases, and 17 bases lay between the germline ends. The CDR3 loop is CASSTRHKSAETQYF. The CDR3 DNA follows: TGTGCCAGCAGCACCCGACATAAGTCCGCAGAGACCCAGTACTTC. Variable domain in full (rest from reference TRBV5-4 and TRBJ2-5): ETGVTQSPTHLIKTRGQQVTLRCSSQSGHNTVSWYQQALGQGPQFIFQYYREEENGRGNFPPRFSGLQFPNYSSELNVNALELDDSALYLCASSTRHKSAETQYFGPGTRLLVL.

The chain combines TRBV6-5 with TRBJ1-1, with TRBD1 as a possible D gene (5 bases). CDR1 is MNHEY and CDR2 is SVGAGI in the germline V gene. The CDR3 runs to 14 residues. Trimming stripped 6 bases from V and 0 bases from J, with 11 bases between. This chain's CDR3 is CASSGGWMNTEAFF. The DNA of the CDR3 is TGTGCCAGCAGCGGGGGGTGGATGAACACTGAAGCTTTCTTT.

V is TRBV20-1 and J is TRBJ2-1; D ambiguous. V lost 3 bases and J lost 5, with 11 bases in between. Germline CDR1 reads DFQATT; CDR2 reads SNEGSKA (reference sequence). The CDR3 sequence is 13 residues long. The DNA for the CDR3 is TGCAGTGCTAGTAGATCGGCTAACAATGAGCAGTTCTTC. It encodes CSASRSANNEQFF.

The chain joins TRBV18 to TRBJ1-3, with D perhaps TRBD1 (5 bases). The CDR3 spans 15 residues. Germline V gene lookup returns CDR1 KGHSH and CDR2 LQKENI. V lost 4 bases and J 0 bases, leaving 10 bases between the germline ends. CDR3 region: CASSLTQGSGNTIYF. The CDR3 nucleotides are TGTGCCAGCTCACTCACGCAGGGCTCTGGAAACACCATATATTTT. Full variable domain (missing parts from reference TRBV18 and TRBJ1-3): NAGVMQNPRHLVRRRGQEARLRCSPMKGHSHVYWYRQLPEEGLKFMVYLQKENIIDESGMPKERFSAEFPKEGPSILRIQQVVRGDSAAYFCASSLTQGSGNTIYFGEGSWLTVV.

The chain links TRBV11-3 to TRBJ2-7; D remains unclear. This CDR3 has 12 amino acids. V was clipped by 3 bases and J by 3 bases, with 6 bases between them. The V gene's germline CDR1 is SGHNT and CDR2 YENEEA. The CDR3 DNA is TGTGCCAGCAGCTTGGCATACTACGAGCAGTACTTC. Protein sequence: CASSLAYYEQYF. Together with reference TRBV11-3 and TRBJ2-7, the CDR3 gives the full variable domain: EAGVVQSPRYKIIEKKQPVAFWCNPISGHNTLYWYLQNLGQGPELLIRYENEEAVDDSQLPKDRFSAERLKGVDSTLKIQPAELGDSAVYLCASSLAYYEQYFGPGTRLTVT.

V and J are TRBV4-1 and TRBJ2-1; 10 bases map to TRBD2. Germline V gene lookup returns CDR1 MGHRA and CDR2 YSYEKL. The CDR3 covers 17 residues. The junction had 10 bases not matched to a gene; V was cut back by 3 bases and J by 5 bases. The CDR3 sequence: CASSHSQRTSGDNEQFF. The DNA of the CDR3 is TGCGCCAGCAGCCACTCACAACGGACTAGCGGAGACAATGAGCAGTTCTTC.

CDR3 sequence reads: CASHPAGSGANVLTF. The CDR3 DNA sequence: TGCGCCAGCCATCCGGCTGGGTCTGGGGCCAACGTCCTGACTTTC. The J gene is TRBJ2-6, the V gene TRBV4-1; no reliable D call. Germline V gene data show CDR1 as MGHRA and CDR2 as YSYEKL. The CDR3 runs 15 residues. Trimming left V 8 bases short and J 1 base short, with 12 bases between.

This clone was seen only a few times. This chain connects TRBV2 to TRBJ2-5; TRBD1 matches 7 bases. The CDR3 covers 13 residues. V dropped 9 bases and J dropped 5; count of bases not matched to a gene: 9. In germline, CDR1 is SNHLY, CDR2 FYNNEI. This CDR3 reads CASARGGTETQYF. CDR3 nucleotide sequence: TGTGCCAGTGCGAGAGGGGGCACGGAGACCCAGTACTTC.

This clone was seen only a few times. The chain combines TRBV19 with TRBJ1-6; D perhaps matches TRBD1 (5 bases). Germline CDR1 reads LNHDA; CDR2 reads SQIVND (reference sequence). The CDR3 has 14 amino acids. Trimming removed 5 bases from V and 11 bases from J, with 16 bases in between. CDR3: CASSPSRQSAPLHF. The CDR3 bases are TGTGCCAGTAGTCCCAGCCGACAGTCAGCACCCCTCCACTTT.

This chain connects TRBV14 to TRBJ2-7; weak D call: TRBD1 (6 bases). The V and J ends lost 0 bases and 2 bases respectively, with 11 bases between them. The germline CDR1 and CDR2 sequences are SGHDN and FVKESK. This CDR3 spans 15 amino acids. CDR3 amino acids: CASSQDRQVPYEQYF. CDR3 in DNA: TGTGCCAGCAGCCAAGATCGACAGGTTCCCTACGAGCAGTACTTC.

The CDR3 DNA is TGTGCCAGCAGCTTAGAATGGACAGGTCACAATGAGCAGTTCTTC. Translation gives CASSLEWTGHNEQFF. The chain recombines TRBV11-3 with TRBJ2-1, with TRBD1 matching over 7 bases. Germline CDR1 is SGHNT and CDR2 is YENEEA. The length of the CDR3 is 15 residues. V trimming: 0 bases; J trimming: 5 bases; junction bases outside the gene matches: 4.

This sequence joins TRBV7-2 and TRBJ2-1, with D perhaps given as TRBD1 or TRBD2 (5 bases each). V was clipped by 5 bases and J by 4 bases, with 15 bases between them. CDR1 is SGHTA, CDR2 FQGNSA, per germline. This CDR3 comprises 15 residues. The CDR3 here is CASSVVTGLYNEQFF. The CDR3 coding sequence is TGTGCCAGCAGCGTCGTGACGGGGCTGTACAATGAGCAGTTCTTC.

This sequence joins TRBV19 and TRBJ1-1, with D unclear. Trimming removed 5 bases from V and 1 base from J, with 8 bases in between. This CDR3 has 13 residues. The germline V gene encodes CDR1 LNHDA and CDR2 SQIVND (reference sequence). CDR3 nucleotides: TGTGCCAGTAGTTCATACACGAACACTGAAGCTTTCTTT. Translation gives CASSSYTNTEAFF.

The chain has TRBV7-9 and TRBJ2-2; D ambiguous. CDR3 length equals 16 residues. The germline V gene encodes CDR1 SEHNR and CDR2 FQNEAQ (reference sequence). V was clipped by 5 bases and J by 0 bases, with 13 bases between them. CDR3 amino acids: CASSPRTDSNTGELFF. The CDR3 DNA is TGTGCCAGCAGCCCCAGGACGGATTCGAACACCGGGGAGCTGTTTTTT.

This clone was seen more than once but under ten times. This chain uses TRBV19 with TRBJ2-7; D unclear. The germline V gene has CDR1 LNHDA and CDR2 SQIVND (reference sequence). Deletions cut 0 bases from V and 4 bases from J, with 10 bases between. This CDR3 is built from 14 residues. In DNA, the CDR3 is TGTGCCAGTAGTATAGAAGCATCAGGTTACGAGCAGTACTTC. It is translated as CASSIEASGYEQYF.

The chain couples TRBV3-1 (or the pseudogene TRBV3-2) to TRBJ2-2; D gene uncertain. V lost 4 bases and J 3 bases, leaving 9 bases between the germline ends. In germline, CDR1 is LGHDT, CDR2 YNNKEL (reference sequence). This CDR3 has 14 amino acids. CDR3 nucleotide sequence: TGTGCCAGCAGCCCCTTACCTTACACCGGGGAGCTGTTTTTT. Translated, it gives CASSPLPYTGELFF.

The rearrangement joins TRBV2 to TRBJ2-1; TRBD1 might be the D (6 bases). Germline V gene sequence: CDR1 SNHLY, CDR2 FYNNEI. V was shortened by 5 bases and J by 5 bases, with 10 bases between the two germline ends. The CDR3 has 13 residues. The CDR3 nucleotides are TGTGCCAGCAGTCTGGACAGCAACAATGAGCAGTTCTTC. It yields the protein CASSLDSNNEQFF.

The chain uses TRBV9 and TRBJ1-2, with 9 nucleotides matching TRBD1. Trimming cost V 3 bases and J 5 bases; bases outside gene matches: 8. The germline CDR1 and CDR2 sequences are SGDLS and YYNGEE. The CDR3 length is 15 residues. This CDR3 reads CASSAEEGQGYGYTF. CDR3 in DNA: TGTGCCAGCAGCGCAGAAGAGGGACAGGGTTATGGCTACACCTTC.

This chain links TRBV11-3 with TRBJ2-1; 11 bases map to TRBD2. CDR3 size: 15 residues. With 4 bases clipped from V and 6 bases from J, the junction kept 5 bases outside the gene matches. Germline CDR1 is SGHNT and CDR2 is YENEEA. CDR3 DNA sequence: TGTGCCAGCAGCTCCTCTAGCGGGAGGTTCAATGAGCAGTTCTTC. Protein sequence: CASSSSSGRFNEQFF.

The rearrangement links TRBV7-7 to TRBJ2-3; D remains unclear. The germline V and J ends were trimmed by 0 bases and 0 bases, with 7 bases remaining between them. The CDR3 totals 15 residues. CDR1 SSHAT and CDR2 FNYEAQ come from the germline V gene (reference sequence). The CDR3 DNA follows: TGTGCCAGCAGCTTAGCGGGTCATAGCACAGATACGCAGTATTTT. It is translated as CASSLAGHSTDTQYF.

A few counts support this clone. The chain joins TRBV11-3 to TRBJ2-1; 14 bases align to TRBD2. With 3 bases clipped from V and 5 bases from J, the junction kept 9 bases outside the gene matches. This CDR3 has 18 amino acids. Germline CDR1 and CDR2: SGHNT and YENEEA. The CDR3: CASSLSGTSGSRDNEQFF. DNA of the CDR3: TGTGCCAGCAGCTTGAGTGGGACTAGCGGGAGTAGGGACAATGAGCAGTTCTTC.

The CDR3 protein is CASRWGALSYEQYF. DNA of the CDR3: TGTGCCAGCAGATGGGGGGCCCTCTCCTACGAGCAGTACTTC. The chain uses TRBV28 and TRBJ2-7; D is tentatively TRBD1 or TRBD2 (6 bases each). V was cut by 6 bases and J by 0 bases, with 12 bases left in between. Looked up from germline, CDR1 is MDHEN and CDR2 is SYDVKM. This CDR3 is built from 14 residues.

The chain links TRBV11-2 to TRBJ2-3; D gene unclear. Deletions cut 0 bases from V and 0 bases from J, with 10 bases between. The CDR3 runs to 16 residues. The germline V gene encodes CDR1 SGHAT and CDR2 FQNNGV. CDR3 in DNA: TGTGCCAGCAGCTTAGATCACCACGGGAGCACAGATACGCAGTATTTT. Its translation: CASSLDHHGSTDTQYF.

The rearrangement uses TRBV3-1 (or the pseudogene TRBV3-2) and TRBJ1-1; no firm D call. Germline assignment: CDR1 LGHDT and CDR2 YNNKEL (reference sequence). V was shortened by 6 bases and J by 2 bases, with 10 bases between the two germline ends. The CDR3 runs to 13 residues. In nucleotides, the CDR3 is TGTGCCAGCAGACACAACATCAACACTGAAGCTTTCTTT. Translating it yields CASRHNINTEAFF.

As DNA, the CDR3 is TGTGCCAGCAGCCGGCCGGGACAGGGGTCCTACGAGCAGTACTTC. The encoded protein is CASSRPGQGSYEQYF. The chain has TRBV16 and TRBJ2-7, with 10 positions matching TRBD1. The trim removed 4 bases at V and 1 base at J, leaving 4 bases unmatched. Germline V gene sequence: CDR1 KGHSY, CDR2 FQNENV. The CDR3 sequence is 15 residues long.